This T cell receptor (beta chain) was recorded in a study of beta chain features in type 1 diabetes. General study results and limits: Relative to healthy donors, patients appeared to have naive, central memory and Treg TCRB repertoires that were more similar. Type 1 diabetes patients had moderately but significantly shorter TCRB CDR3s in all four CD4+ subsets.

For this clone: Its matching antigen is unknown.

Every isolated RNA sample was fully reverse transcribed, so sequencing captured expressed TCRB transcripts. Sequencing used immunoSEQ multiplex PCR; TCRdb keeps in-frame clones, though not all of them. The sample yields roughly 160,000 clones, 8% to 9.5% seen once. The CDR3 loop spans 12 amino acids. In germline, CDR1 is MNHNY, CDR2 SVGAGI (reference sequence). V was clipped by 2 bases and J by 8 bases, with 9 bases between them. The clonotype comes from a woman younger than 30 with type 1 diabetes. The sequenced material came from central memory CD4+ T cells from blood. V gene TRBV6-6 combines with J gene TRBJ1-2; TRBD1 might be the D (5 bases). This chain's CDR3 is CASSYTGDGYTF. DNA for the CDR3: TGTGCCAGCAGTTACACGGGGGACGGCTACACCTTC.